A single sample is the source of the 27 T cell receptor beta chains below, sequenced in a study of blood T cell repertoires in COVID-19. The assay was immunoSEQ multiplex PCR, and TCRdb's table has in-frame clones only and misses some. Of over 150,000 clones in the sample, around four fifths are singletons; the top ten hold roughly 8.1%. Material: peripheral blood. The receptors here all came from a woman older than 75 with COVID-19, enrolled during active disease.

The V gene is TRBV6-5, the J gene TRBJ1-1; a weak D match, TRBD1 (6 bases). The CDR3 has 13 amino acids. Germline CDR1 is MNHEY and CDR2 is SVGAGI. The ends were cut back, 5 bases at V and 6 bases at J, with 13 bases in the middle. This CDR3 reads CASSLPGVAEAFF. CDR3 nucleotide sequence: TGTGCCAGCAGTCTACCAGGGGTCGCTGAAGCTTTCTTT.

This clone occurred a few times. The chain is built from TRBV13 and TRBJ1-6; 7 bases match TRBD1. V trimming: 5 bases; J trimming: 0 bases; junction bases outside the gene matches: 4. In germline, CDR1 is PRHDT, CDR2 FYEKMQ (reference sequence). This CDR3 has 16 amino acids. CDR3 protein: CASSASGGSYNSPLHF. CDR3 coding DNA: TGTGCCAGCAGCGCCTCAGGGGGCTCCTATAATTCACCCCTCCACTTT. Drawing the rest from reference TRBV13 and TRBJ1-6, the complete variable domain is AAGVIQSPRHLIKEKRETATLKCYPIPRHDTVYWYQQGPGQDPQFLISFYEKMQSDKGSIPDRFSAQQFSDYHSELNMSSLELGDSALYFCASSASGGSYNSPLHFGNGTRLTVT.

This chain joins TRBV9 and TRBJ1-2; 10 bases are a match to TRBD1. J gave up 7 bases and V 4 bases, and 4 bases lay outside the gene matches. From germline, CDR1 is SGDLS and CDR2 YYNGEE. The CDR3 is 13 amino acids. The CDR3 bases are TGTGCCAGCAGCACCGGGACAGGGGTTGGCTACACCTTC. Translating gives CASSTGTGVGYTF.

A remark on this clone: Other DNA sequences within the sample encode an identical CDR3. The chain combines TRBV3-1 (or the pseudogene TRBV3-2) with TRBJ2-5; D remains ambiguous. V was clipped by 1 base and J by 2 bases, with 5 bases between them. The CDR3 is 13 amino acids. Germline values: CDR1 LGHDT, CDR2 YNNKEL (reference sequence). CDR3 in DNA: TGTGCCAGCAGCCAAGGTCGGCAAGAGACCCAGTACTTC. This sequence encodes CASSQGRQETQYF.

V and J are TRBV5-6 and TRBJ2-1; tentative D call: TRBD2 (6 bases). From germline, CDR1 is SGHDT and CDR2 YYEEEE. The CDR3 totals 14 residues. Trimming removed 4 bases from V and 9 bases from J, with 17 bases in between. DNA of the CDR3: TGTGCCAGCAGCGGAGGGGCCCTCAATCGTGAGCAGTTCTTC. Its translation is CASSGGALNREQFF.

As DNA, the CDR3 is TGTGCCAGTAGACGACAGGGGGAAACTGAAGCTTTCTTT. This gives the protein CASRRQGETEAFF. The J gene is TRBJ1-1, the V gene TRBV19; TRBD1 aligns across 9 bases. Germline values: CDR1 LNHDA, CDR2 SQIVND (reference sequence). Trimming removed 6 bases from V and 5 bases from J; junction bases left unmatched: 4. CDR3 length: 13 amino acids.

This chain joins TRBV5-1 and TRBJ2-7; TRBD1 matches 7 bases. The V and J ends lost 4 bases and 3 bases, in that order; junction bases with no gene match: 10. The CDR3 runs to 15 residues. The V gene's germline CDR1 is SGHRS and CDR2 YFSETQ. CDR3 protein: CASSPLPGQNYEQYF. CDR3 in DNA: TGCGCCAGCAGCCCCCTGCCGGGACAGAACTACGAGCAGTACTTC.

The V call is TRBV19, the J call TRBJ1-5; weak D call: TRBD1 (5 bases). This CDR3 comprises 14 residues. The V gene's germline CDR1 is LNHDA and CDR2 SQIVND (reference sequence). Trimming cost V 7 bases and J 4 bases, with 14 bases left between them. The CDR3 protein is CASNSGSWNQPQHF. The CDR3, as DNA: TGTGCCAGTAACTCAGGGTCTTGGAATCAGCCCCAGCATTTT.

The V gene is TRBV4-3, the J gene TRBJ1-3; 8 bases line up with TRBD1. V shed 2 bases, J shed 7 bases, and the junction held 25 bases outside the gene matches. CDR3 length equals 21 residues. Germline values: CDR1 LGHNA, CDR2 YSLEER. CDR3 DNA: TGCGCCAGCAGCCAACTCTTGATTAACAGGGGGAGTTTTGGGTTCGTCAACACCATATATTTT. Amino acid sequence: CASSQLLINRGSFGFVNTIYF.

This clone was picked up a small number of times. The chain has TRBV5-1 and TRBJ1-5; possible D gene TRBD1, 5 bases. Per the germline V gene, CDR1 is SGHRS and CDR2 is YFSETQ. The V gene lost 0 bases and the J gene lost 6 bases, with 7 bases spanning the gap. This CDR3 spans 13 amino acids. The CDR3 region has the DNA TGCGCCAGCAGCTTGGGGGGCGCTCAGCCCCAGCATTTT. This translates into CASSLGGAQPQHF. Combining the CDR3 with reference TRBV5-1 and TRBJ1-5 gives the whole variable domain KAGVTQTPRYLIKTRGQQVTLSCSPISGHRSVSWYQQTPGQGLQFLFEYFSETQRNKGNFPGRFSGRQFSNSRSEMNVSTLELGDSALYLCASSLGGAQPQHFGDGTRLSIL.

The chain employs TRBV12-3 or TRBV12-4 and TRBJ1-2; D possibly corresponds to TRBD1 (5 bases). Trimming left V 6 bases short and J 8 bases short, with 16 bases between. The CDR3 runs to 13 residues. As DNA, the CDR3 is TGTGCCAGCAGACCAGGGTGGTCCAACGGCTACACCTTC. It yields the protein CASRPGWSNGYTF.

This rearrangement joins TRBV21-1 to TRBJ2-5; TRBD2 reflects the table's D call only, with no check against the DNA. TRBV21-1 is given as a pseudogene. CDR3 size: 18 residues. The DNA for the CDR3 is TGTGCCAGCACCCCGAGGAGGTGGGAAGGTCTAGCGGGGGGGTGGGAGTACTTC. This encodes CASTPRRWEGLAGGWEYF.

The chain has TRBV7-2 and TRBJ2-7, with a weak D call TRBD1 (5 bases). From germline, CDR1 is SGHTA and CDR2 FQGNSA. The CDR3 runs 13 residues. Trimming shortened V by 8 bases and J by 1 base, and 12 bases separated the two germline ends. The CDR3 reads CASSGAASYEQYF. The CDR3 bases are TGTGCCAGCTCTGGGGCAGCTTCCTACGAGCAGTACTTC.

The chain joins TRBV9 to TRBJ1-4; TRBD1 matches at 8 bases. The CDR3 is made up of 17 amino acids. Trimming cost V 0 bases and J 8 bases; bases outside gene matches: 12. Germline CDR1 and CDR2: SGDLS and YYNGEE. The CDR3 DNA reads as TGTGCCAGCAGCGTAGCTCCTGGGGGCAGGGGGCAAGAAAAACTGTTTTTT. It translates to CASSVAPGGRGQEKLFF.

This sequence joins TRBV10-3 and TRBJ2-7; D is possibly TRBD2 (5 bases). Germline V gene sequence: CDR1 ENHRY, CDR2 SYGVKD. With 8 bases removed from V and 0 bases from J, the gap between germline ends came to 20 bases. The CDR3 is made up of 16 amino acids. The CDR3, as DNA: TGTGCCATCTCCTCCCTCACAGCGGTTAGCTCCTACGAGCAGTACTTC. Residues: CAISSLTAVSSYEQYF.

The chain joins TRBV18 to TRBJ1-1, with TRBD1 matching 7 bases. This CDR3 spans 16 amino acids. J was trimmed by 1 base and V by 3 bases; bases with no gene match: 8. Per the germline V gene, CDR1 is KGHSH and CDR2 is LQKENI. CDR3 loop: CASSPKTGLGNTEAFF. CDR3 nucleotides: TGTGCCAGCTCACCCAAGACAGGGCTAGGGAACACTGAAGCTTTCTTT.

V usage is TRBV6-5 and J usage is TRBJ1-1; 8 nucleotides agree with TRBD1. V shed 0 bases, J shed 5 bases, and the junction held 5 bases outside the gene matches. CDR1 and CDR2 from the germline V gene are MNHEY and SVGAGI. The CDR3 covers 15 residues. DNA for the CDR3: TGTGCCAGCAGTTACTCAGACAGGGGATGGACTGAAGCTTTCTTT. This sequence encodes CASSYSDRGWTEAFF.

The chain is built from TRBV5-1 and TRBJ2-5, with a tentative D call TRBD1 (6 bases). The germline V gene encodes CDR1 SGHRS and CDR2 YFSETQ. V was pared by 5 bases and J by 1 base, with 12 bases between. CDR3 length equals 14 residues. In DNA, the CDR3 is TGCGCCAGCAGTTATACAGGGATCCAAGAGACCCAGTACTTC. Protein sequence: CASSYTGIQETQYF.

The genes are TRBV18 and TRBJ2-3; 12 bases align to TRBD2. Unmatched junction bases numbered 6, after V lost 1 base and J lost 4 bases. CDR3 length: 17 amino acids. Germline V gene lookup returns CDR1 KGHSH and CDR2 LQKENI. The CDR3, as DNA: TGTGCCAGCTCACCACAGGGCACTAGCGGGGGGTCAGATACGCAGTATTTT. Its translation: CASSPQGTSGGSDTQYF.

The chain combines TRBV4-1 with TRBJ2-7; 7 nucleotides line up with TRBD2. Per the germline V gene, CDR1 is MGHRA and CDR2 is YSYEKL. J was trimmed by 0 bases and V by 1 base; bases with no gene match: 3. CDR3 length equals 15 residues. Here the CDR3 reads CASSQGGGSSYEQYF. The CDR3 DNA follows: TGCGCCAGCAGCCAAGGGGGGGGAAGCTCCTACGAGCAGTACTTC.

V usage is TRBV2 and J usage is TRBJ1-6; maybe TRBD1 (6 bases). The germline CDR1 and CDR2 sequences are SNHLY and FYNNEI. The V and J ends lost 4 bases and 0 bases respectively, with 10 bases between them. The CDR3 contains 16 residues. In nucleotides, the CDR3 is TGTGCCAGCAGTGGTCAGGGGAGCTCCTATAATTCACCCCTCCACTTT. It encodes CASSGQGSSYNSPLHF.

V and J are TRBV29-1 and TRBJ2-7; 11 bases fit TRBD2. CDR1 SQVTM and CDR2 ANQGSEA come from the germline V gene. Germline trimming cut 4 bases from V and 7 bases from J; bases unmatched to any gene: 12. The CDR3 totals 15 residues. The CDR3 DNA reads TGCAGCGTTGGACTAGCGGGAAGGTCCATTCGAGAGCAGTACTTC. It encodes CSVGLAGRSIREQYF.

V gene TRBV7-9 combines with J gene TRBJ2-5; 8 nucleotides match TRBD1. The CDR3 has 12 amino acids. V trimming: 6 bases; J trimming: 5 bases; junction bases outside the gene matches: 2. Germline V gives CDR1 SEHNR, CDR2 FQNEAQ (reference sequence). The CDR3 loop is CASSRDRETQYF. CDR3 sequence (DNA): TGTGCCAGCAGTAGGGACAGGGAGACCCAGTACTTC.

The chain is built from TRBV2 and TRBJ1-2; tentatively, D is TRBD1 (6 bases). Germline loops: CDR1 SNHLY, CDR2 FYNNEI. CDR3 length equals 14 residues. Trimming stripped 4 bases from V and 4 bases from J, with 13 bases between. CDR3 protein: CASSGSGQSYGYTF. The CDR3 region has the DNA TGTGCCAGCAGTGGCTCCGGACAGTCCTATGGCTACACCTTC.

This clone came up once. The V call is TRBV6-1, the J call TRBJ1-1; no definite D call. V was clipped by 3 bases and J by 6 bases, with 11 bases between them. Germline assignment: CDR1 MNHNS and CDR2 SASEGT. The CDR3 runs 13 residues. The CDR3, as DNA: TGTGCCAGCAGTGATACGGGGTTCCCTGAAGCTTTCTTT. Translation: CASSDTGFPEAFF.

The V and J genes are TRBV18 and TRBJ2-1, with a weak D call TRBD2 (7 bases). Germline V gene sequence: CDR1 KGHSH, CDR2 LQKENI. The V and J ends lost 4 bases and 2 bases respectively, with 15 bases between them. The CDR3 extends over 16 amino acids. For the CDR3, the DNA is TGTGCCAGCTCACGGGGGGGGCCCATGGCCTACAATGAGCAGTTCTTC. Protein: CASSRGGPMAYNEQFF.

The gene calls are TRBV18 and TRBJ2-1; D ambiguous. The length of the CDR3 is 15 residues. V lost 5 bases and J 3 bases, leaving 14 bases between the germline ends. The germline V gene has CDR1 KGHSH and CDR2 LQKENI. In nucleotides, the CDR3 is TGTGCCAGCTCAGGGCTGGGTTCAGGCTACAATGAGCAGTTCTTC. Protein product: CASSGLGSGYNEQFF.